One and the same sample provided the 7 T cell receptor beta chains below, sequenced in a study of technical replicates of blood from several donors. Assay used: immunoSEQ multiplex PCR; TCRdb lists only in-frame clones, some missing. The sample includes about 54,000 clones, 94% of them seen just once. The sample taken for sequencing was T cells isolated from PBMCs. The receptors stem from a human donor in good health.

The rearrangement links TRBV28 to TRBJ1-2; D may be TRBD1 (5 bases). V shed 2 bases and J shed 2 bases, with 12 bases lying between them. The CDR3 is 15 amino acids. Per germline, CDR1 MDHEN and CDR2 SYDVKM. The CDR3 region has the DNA TGTGCCAGCAGTTTAGATGGGGCCCAAAACTATGGCTACACCTTC. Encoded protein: CASSLDGAQNYGYTF.

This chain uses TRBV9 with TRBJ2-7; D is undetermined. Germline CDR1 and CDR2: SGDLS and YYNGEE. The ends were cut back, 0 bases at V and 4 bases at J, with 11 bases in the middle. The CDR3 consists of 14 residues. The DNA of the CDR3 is TGTGCCAGCAGCGTAGGGGTCGGAGCTTACGAGCAGTACTTC. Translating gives CASSVGVGAYEQYF.

CDR3 in DNA: TGTGCCAGCAGATTAGACAGGGACGCACTCTACGAGCAGTACTTC. This encodes CASRLDRDALYEQYF. The rearrangement links TRBV6-5 to TRBJ2-7; 7 bases are a match to TRBD1. CDR1 MNHEY and CDR2 SVGAGI come from the germline V gene. V lost 6 bases to trimming and J lost 3 bases; unmatched junction nucleotides: 11. The CDR3 is 15 amino acids.

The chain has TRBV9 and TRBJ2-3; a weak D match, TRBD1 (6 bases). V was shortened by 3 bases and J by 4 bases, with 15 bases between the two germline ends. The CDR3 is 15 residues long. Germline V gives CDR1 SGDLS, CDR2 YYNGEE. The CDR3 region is CASSERTEGADTQYF. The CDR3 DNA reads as TGTGCCAGCAGCGAGCGAACCGAGGGGGCAGATACGCAGTATTTT.

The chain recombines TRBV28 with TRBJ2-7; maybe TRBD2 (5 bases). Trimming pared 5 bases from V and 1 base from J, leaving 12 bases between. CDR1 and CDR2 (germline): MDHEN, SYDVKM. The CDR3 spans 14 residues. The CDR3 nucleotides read TGTGCCAGCAGTACCGCACTAGGTTCCTACGAGCAGTACTTC. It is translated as CASSTALGSYEQYF. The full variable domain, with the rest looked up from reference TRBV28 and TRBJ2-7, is DVKVTQSSRYLVKRTGEKVFLECVQDMDHENMFWYRQDPGLGLRLIYFSYDVKMKEKGDIPEGYSVSREKKERFSLILESASTNQTSMYLCASSTALGSYEQYFGPGTRLTVT.

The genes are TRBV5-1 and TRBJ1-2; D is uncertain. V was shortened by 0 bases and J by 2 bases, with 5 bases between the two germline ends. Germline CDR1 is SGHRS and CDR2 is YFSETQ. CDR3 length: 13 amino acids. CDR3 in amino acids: CASSLERNYGYTF. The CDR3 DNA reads TGCGCCAGCAGCTTGGAACGGAACTATGGCTACACCTTC.

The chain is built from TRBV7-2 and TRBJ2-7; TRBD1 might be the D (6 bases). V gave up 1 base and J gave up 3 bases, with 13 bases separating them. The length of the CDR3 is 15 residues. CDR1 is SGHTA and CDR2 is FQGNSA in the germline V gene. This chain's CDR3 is CASSLGAPGDYEQYF. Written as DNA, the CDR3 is TGTGCCAGCAGCTTAGGGGCCCCAGGGGACTACGAGCAGTACTTC.